A selection of T cell receptor beta chains follows, all from one sample in a study of cytomegalovirus exposure and HLA in healthy donors. Sequenced by immunoSEQ multiplex PCR; TCRdb stores in-frame clones only, minus some. The table includes about 150,000 clones, approximately 81% detected once. Sequencing was done on a sample of PBMCs. These receptors all stem from a woman aged 18-29 years in good health and CMV-seronegative. Both conserved end residues are part of each CDR3. The D gene is left open where the match is weak. Some rows have no size entry. The others give once, few or many, or a class for an expanded clone.

abundance: .
d_gene: TRBD1
v_gene: TRBV10-3
len: 14
j_gene: TRBJ1-2
CDR3aa: CAISGYTGEEGYTF
CDR3nt: TGTGCCATCAGTGGATACACAGGGGAGGAAGGCTACACCTTC

abundance: .
d_gene: .
v_gene: TRBV7-8
len: 15
j_gene: TRBJ1-1
CDR3aa: CASSPSGDVGTEAFF
CDR3nt: TGTGCCAGCAGCCCATCAGGGGACGTGGGCACTGAAGCTTTCTTT

abundance: .
d_gene: TRBD1
v_gene: TRBV7-6
len: 18
j_gene: TRBJ1-4
CDR3aa: CASSLAVTGGLLDEKLFF
CDR3nt: TGTGCCAGCAGCTTAGCGGTGACAGGGGGCCTACTGGACGAAAAACTGTTTTTT

abundance: .
d_gene: .
v_gene: TRBV4-1
len: 19
j_gene: TRBJ1-3
CDR3aa: CASSHPRASTGASGNTIYF
CDR3nt: TGCGCCAGCAGCCACCCTCGAGCATCGACAGGTGCCTCTGGAAACACCATATATTTT

abundance: .
d_gene: .
v_gene: TRBV7-8
len: 15
j_gene: TRBJ1-2
CDR3aa: CASSLVGALSYGYTF
CDR3nt: TGTGCCAGCAGCTTAGTTGGGGCGCTTTCGTATGGCTACACCTTC

abundance: .
d_gene: .
v_gene: TRBV5-6
len: 13
j_gene: TRBJ2-5
CDR3aa: CASSFQGWETQYF
CDR3nt: TGTGCCAGCAGCTTTCAGGGATGGGAGACCCAGTACTTC

abundance: .
d_gene: .
v_gene: TRBV6-5
len: 15
j_gene: TRBJ1-3
CDR3aa: CASIPRPQYGNTIYF
CDR3nt: TGTGCCAGCATCCCGCGCCCACAGTATGGAAACACCATATATTTT

abundance: .
d_gene: TRBD1
v_gene: TRBV7-3
len: 15
j_gene: TRBJ2-1
CDR3aa: CASSSDRGQYNGQFF
CDR3nt: TGTGCCAGCAGCTCTGACAGGGGGCAGTACAATGGGCAGTTCTTC

abundance: .
d_gene: .
v_gene: TRBV18
len: 15
j_gene: TRBJ2-5
CDR3aa: CASSLVVGYQETQYF
CDR3nt: TGTGCCAGCTCACTTGTTGTCGGGTACCAAGAGACCCAGTACTTC

abundance: .
d_gene: TRBD1
v_gene: TRBV4-1
len: 16
j_gene: TRBJ2-2
CDR3aa: CASSQTLTGVGGELFF
CDR3nt: TGCGCCAGCAGCCAGACCCTGACAGGGGTAGGCGGGGAGCTGTTTTTT

abundance: .
d_gene: .
v_gene: TRBV11-2
len: 17
j_gene: TRBJ1-6
CDR3aa: CASSTIKQGIYNSPLHF
CDR3nt: TGTGCCAGCAGCACGATAAAACAGGGTATCTATAATTCACCCCTCCACTTT

abundance: .
d_gene: .
v_gene: TRBV2
len: 14
j_gene: TRBJ2-2
CDR3aa: CASNPTRNTGELFF
CDR3nt: TGTGCCAGCAACCCGACTAGGAACACCGGGGAGCTGTTTTTT

abundance: .
d_gene: TRBD1
v_gene: TRBV27
len: 14
j_gene: TRBJ1-1
CDR3aa: CASSTRDRGTEAFF
CDR3nt: TGTGCCAGCAGTACCCGGGACAGGGGGACTGAAGCTTTCTTT

abundance: .
d_gene: TRBD2
v_gene: TRBV10-3
len: 18
j_gene: TRBJ2-1
CDR3aa: CAISESGSRGRAGGEQFF
CDR3nt: TGTGCCATCAGTGAGTCAGGGAGTCGCGGGAGGGCCGGAGGTGAGCAGTTCTTC

abundance: .
d_gene: .
v_gene: TRBV18
len: 12
j_gene: TRBJ2-3
CDR3aa: CASSGSADTQYF
CDR3nt: TGTGCCAGCTCCGGGTCAGCGGATACGCAGTATTTT

abundance: .
d_gene: .
v_gene: TRBV5-5
len: 16
j_gene: TRBJ2-5
CDR3aa: CASSSPRGRVQETQYF
CDR3nt: TGTGCCAGCAGTTCGCCGCGCGGCAGGGTCCAAGAGACCCAGTACTTC

abundance: .
d_gene: .
v_gene: TRBV5-1
len: 14
j_gene: TRBJ1-1
CDR3aa: CASSPKDSYTEAFF
CDR3nt: TGCGCCAGCAGCCCTAAGGACAGCTACACTGAAGCTTTCTTT

abundance: few
d_gene: TRBD1
v_gene: TRBV28
len: 18
j_gene: TRBJ2-1
CDR3aa: CASTSTGTGIRVYNEQFF
CDR3nt: TGTGCCAGCACCTCGACCGGGACAGGGATACGGGTTTACAATGAGCAGTTCTTC

abundance: .
d_gene: .
v_gene: TRBV28
len: 15
j_gene: TRBJ1-4
CDR3aa: CASSFLSRMNEKLFF
CDR3nt: TGTGCCAGCAGTTTTTTGAGCAGGATGAATGAAAAACTGTTTTTT

abundance: .
d_gene: .
v_gene: TRBV28
len: 15
j_gene: TRBJ2-7
CDR3aa: CASSLGAQSPYEQYF
CDR3nt: TGTGCCAGCAGTTTAGGGGCCCAGTCCCCCTACGAGCAGTACTTC

abundance: .
d_gene: TRBD2
v_gene: TRBV13
len: 16
j_gene: TRBJ2-3
CDR3aa: CASSFSGRRVTDTQYF
CDR3nt: TGTGCCAGCAGCTTTAGCGGGAGGAGGGTCACAGATACGCAGTATTTT

abundance: .
d_gene: TRBD1
v_gene: TRBV6-6
len: 16
j_gene: TRBJ1-5
CDR3aa: CASRGPGQGSNQPQHF
CDR3nt: TGTGCCAGCAGAGGACCGGGACAGGGGTCCAATCAGCCCCAGCATTTT

abundance: .
d_gene: TRBD2
v_gene: TRBV7-2
len: 14
j_gene: TRBJ2-7
CDR3aa: CASSLQAGGYEQYF
CDR3nt: TGTGCCAGCAGCTTACAAGCGGGGGGTTACGAGCAGTACTTC

abundance: .
d_gene: .
v_gene: TRBV11-2
len: 14
j_gene: TRBJ2-5
CDR3aa: CASSLNRAAKTQYF
CDR3nt: TGTGCCAGCAGCTTGAACAGGGCTGCAAAGACCCAGTACTTC

abundance: .
d_gene: TRBD1
v_gene: TRBV19
len: 14
j_gene: TRBJ2-3
CDR3aa: CASSRQGVTDTQYF
CDR3nt: TGTGCCAGTAGTAGACAGGGGGTGACAGATACGCAGTATTTT

abundance: .
d_gene: TRBD2
v_gene: TRBV27
len: 16
j_gene: TRBJ2-1
CDR3aa: CASSLSRVAGVSEQFF
CDR3nt: TGTGCCAGCAGTTTATCGCGGGTAGCGGGAGTTTCTGAGCAGTTCTTC

abundance: .
d_gene: .
v_gene: TRBV28
len: 11
j_gene: TRBJ2-7
CDR3aa: CASSSSSEQYF
CDR3nt: TGTGCCAGCAGTTCTAGTTCCGAGCAGTACTTC

abundance: .
d_gene: .
v_gene: TRBV7-8
len: 14
j_gene: TRBJ2-1
CDR3aa: CASSLGQGLGEQFF
CDR3nt: TGTGCCAGCAGCTTAGGCCAGGGGTTGGGTGAGCAGTTCTTC

abundance: .
d_gene: TRBD1
v_gene: TRBV27
len: 14
j_gene: TRBJ2-7
CDR3aa: CASSTRTGGYEQYF
CDR3nt: TGTGCCAGCAGTACTCGGACAGGGGGCTACGAGCAGTACTTC

abundance: .
d_gene: .
v_gene: TRBV7-7
len: 13
j_gene: TRBJ2-2
CDR3aa: CASSLLRAGELFF
CDR3nt: TGTGCTAGCAGCCTACTCAGGGCCGGGGAGCTGTTTTTT

abundance: .
d_gene: .
v_gene: TRBV11-2
len: 13
j_gene: TRBJ1-2
CDR3aa: CASSTQANYGYTF
CDR3nt: TGTGCCAGCAGCACACAGGCTAACTATGGCTACACCTTC

abundance: .
d_gene: TRBD1
v_gene: TRBV6-5
len: 15
j_gene: TRBJ1-5
CDR3aa: CASSFDRVTGWPQHF
CDR3nt: TGTGCCAGCAGTTTCGACAGGGTAACAGGTTGGCCCCAGCATTTT

abundance: .
d_gene: .
v_gene: TRBV27
len: 13
j_gene: TRBJ2-3
CDR3aa: CASSLTDTDTQYF
CDR3nt: TGTGCCAGCAGTTTAACAGACACAGATACGCAGTATTTT

abundance: .
d_gene: .
v_gene: TRBV28
len: 12
j_gene: TRBJ2-7
CDR3aa: CASSLAPYEQYF
CDR3nt: TGTGCCAGCAGCTTAGCCCCCTACGAGCAGTACTTC

abundance: .
d_gene: TRBD1
v_gene: TRBV30
len: 13
j_gene: TRBJ2-7
CDR3aa: CAWSVQGAIEQYF
CDR3nt: TGTGCCTGGAGTGTACAGGGGGCGATCGAGCAGTACTTC

abundance: .
d_gene: .
v_gene: TRBV7-8
len: 18
j_gene: TRBJ2-5
CDR3aa: CASSNPGGREMLQETQYF
CDR3nt: TGTGCCAGCAGCAACCCGGGCGGGCGGGAAATGCTTCAAGAGACCCAGTACTTC

abundance: .
d_gene: .
v_gene: TRBV7-2
len: 13
j_gene: TRBJ2-5
CDR3aa: CASSLQGPETQYF
CDR3nt: TGTGCCAGCAGCTTACAGGGGCCAGAGACCCAGTACTTC

abundance: .
d_gene: .
v_gene: TRBV28
len: 15
j_gene: TRBJ1-3
CDR3aa: CASSLMAGYGNTIYF
CDR3nt: TGTGCCAGCAGTTTAATGGCAGGTTATGGAAACACCATATATTTT

abundance: .
d_gene: .
v_gene: TRBV7-2
len: 14
j_gene: TRBJ1-2
CDR3aa: CASSLGGGIYGYTF
CDR3nt: TGTGCCAGCAGCTTAGGGGGGGGGATCTATGGCTACACCTTC

abundance: few
d_gene: TRBD1
v_gene: TRBV28
len: 15
j_gene: TRBJ1-5
CDR3aa: CASTKFGQGDQPQHF
CDR3nt: TGTGCCAGCACCAAATTCGGGCAGGGGGATCAGCCCCAGCATTTT

abundance: .
d_gene: .
v_gene: TRBV4-1
len: 16
j_gene: TRBJ2-3
CDR3aa: CASSQGYRDRTDTQYF
CDR3nt: TGCGCCAGCAGCCAAGGTTACAGGGACCGCACAGATACGCAGTATTTT

abundance: .
d_gene: .
v_gene: TRBV9
len: 13
j_gene: TRBJ2-7
CDR3aa: CASSVGASYEQYF
CDR3nt: TGTGCCAGCAGCGTAGGCGCCTCCTACGAGCAGTACTTC

abundance: few
d_gene: .
v_gene: TRBV6-6
len: 15
j_gene: TRBJ1-2
CDR3aa: CASSYSGGHDYGYTF
CDR3nt: TGTGCCAGCAGTTACTCCGGGGGGCATGACTATGGCTACACCTTC

abundance: .
d_gene: TRBD1
v_gene: TRBV28
len: 14
j_gene: TRBJ1-2
CDR3aa: CASSMGQGNYGYTF
CDR3nt: TGTGCCAGCAGCATGGGACAGGGGAACTATGGCTACACCTTC

abundance: .
d_gene: .
v_gene: TRBV28
len: 12
j_gene: TRBJ1-1
CDR3aa: CASNQQGTEAFF
CDR3nt: TGTGCCAGCAACCAACAGGGCACTGAAGCTTTCTTT

abundance: .
d_gene: .
v_gene: TRBV13
len: 12
j_gene: TRBJ2-5
CDR3aa: CASSANSETQYF
CDR3nt: TGTGCCAGCAGCGCGAACTCTGAGACCCAGTACTTC

abundance: .
d_gene: TRBD1
v_gene: TRBV11-2
len: 15
j_gene: TRBJ2-3
CDR3aa: CASSRTGEGTDTQYF
CDR3nt: TGTGCCAGCTCGCGGACAGGGGAAGGAACAGATACGCAGTATTTT

abundance: .
d_gene: .
v_gene: TRBV10-3
len: 14
j_gene: TRBJ2-7
CDR3aa: CATRPRLDAYEQYF
CDR3nt: TGTGCCACCAGGCCAAGACTAGACGCCTACGAGCAGTACTTC

abundance: .
d_gene: TRBD2
v_gene: TRBV19
len: 14
j_gene: TRBJ2-7
CDR3aa: CASSLGGGSYEQYF
CDR3nt: TGTGCCAGTAGCCTGGGCGGGGGCTCCTACGAGCAGTACTTC

abundance: .
d_gene: TRBD1
v_gene: TRBV7-6
len: 15
j_gene: TRBJ2-5
CDR3aa: CASSLGGQAALEQYF
CDR3nt: TGTGCCAGCAGCTTAGGGGGACAGGCGGCCCTGGAGCAGTACTTC

abundance: .
d_gene: .
v_gene: TRBV7-9
len: 15
j_gene: TRBJ1-4
CDR3aa: CASSRIVGGDEKLFF
CDR3nt: TGTGCCAGCAGTCGAATCGTGGGGGGTGATGAAAAACTGTTTTTT

abundance: few
d_gene: TRBD2
v_gene: TRBV6-5
len: 15
j_gene: TRBJ2-7
CDR3aa: CASSPGRVNRYEQYF
CDR3nt: TGTGCCAGCAGCCCCGGGAGGGTTAATCGCTACGAGCAGTACTTC

abundance: once
d_gene: TRBD1
v_gene: TRBV19
len: 13
j_gene: TRBJ2-7
CDR3aa: CASGQTGGSEQYF
CDR3nt: TGTGCCAGTGGGCAGACAGGGGGTAGCGAGCAGTACTTC

abundance: few
d_gene: TRBD2
v_gene: TRBV25-1
len: 15
j_gene: TRBJ2-5
CDR3aa: CASTSAGGPLETQYF
CDR3nt: TGTGCCAGCACTTCGGCGGGAGGGCCTCTGGAGACCCAGTACTTC

abundance: .
d_gene: TRBD2
v_gene: TRBV25-1
len: 17
j_gene: TRBJ2-7
CDR3aa: CARLPGLAGNDSYEQYF
CDR3nt: TGTGCCAGGTTACCCGGACTAGCGGGGAACGACTCCTACGAGCAGTACTTC

abundance: .
d_gene: .
v_gene: TRBV5-4
len: 15
j_gene: TRBJ2-6
CDR3aa: CASSFGGSGANVLTF
CDR3nt: TGTGCCAGCAGCTTTGGGGGGTCTGGGGCCAACGTCCTGACTTTC

abundance: .
d_gene: .
v_gene: TRBV18
len: 14
j_gene: TRBJ1-2
CDR3aa: CASSGGKGTYGYTF
CDR3nt: TGTGCCAGCTCCGGGGGGAAGGGGACCTATGGCTACACCTTC

abundance: .
d_gene: .
v_gene: TRBV28
len: 13
j_gene: TRBJ2-1
CDR3aa: CASSLLAANEQFF
CDR3nt: TGTGCCAGCAGTTTATTAGCAGCGAATGAGCAGTTCTTC

abundance: .
d_gene: TRBD2
v_gene: TRBV11-2
len: 14
j_gene: TRBJ2-7
CDR3aa: CASSLGTSAHEQYF
CDR3nt: TGTGCCAGCAGCTTGGGGACTAGCGCCCACGAGCAGTACTTC